This TCR beta chain derives from a study of Graves' ophthalmopathy and Graves' hyperthyroidism. RNA transcripts provided the template for amplifying TCR beta CDR3 regions. RT-PCR was first run with HTBI primers, then multiplex PCR in a second round. From the multiplex PCR reads, TCRdb called clonotypes with MiXCR, one entry per CDR3 protein. The data contain around 400,000 distinct CDR3 sequences, around 21% of them singletons. Findings and limits, study-wide: Using 13 signatures, a model distinguished ophthalmopathy from stable hyperthyroidism, reaching just under 90% sensitivity and 81.08% specificity.

This CDR3 region has 14 residues. V shed 7 bases and J 5 bases; nucleotides not matched to a gene: 4. Stable hyperthyroidism meant no ophthalmopathy within 18 months of follow-up. The PBMCs were taken from 10 ml of fresh peripheral blood. Of note for this clonotype: Its antigen remains unidentified.

This chain joins TRBV12-3 or TRBV12-4 and TRBJ1-6; 8 nucleotides agree with TRBD1. The source material was peripheral blood. The receptor comes from a woman younger than 35 with stable Graves' hyperthyroidism. CDR3 region: CASNTGGNNSPLHF. In nucleotides, the CDR3 is TGTGCCAGCAACACAGGGGGAAATAATTCACCCCTCCACTTT.